The present T cell receptor (beta chain) was sequenced within a study of CD4 T cells in relation to SARS-CoV-2 and coronaviruses. Study information: Of the patients, fewer than ten were male, 4 female, two Hispanic. General study findings and limits: According to naive versus memory sequencing, detected responses are memory recall, not newly primed. Each donor contributed either pre-pandemic or post-infection samples, not both.

With respect to this clone: Its antigen is undetermined.

The CDR3 contains 16 residues. Germline-derived CDR1 and CDR2 are SGHTA and FQGNSA. Trimming cost V 4 bases and J 3 bases; bases outside gene matches: 11. Naive and memory CD4+ T cell DNA was deep-sequenced without culture. Clones were sequenced by immunoSEQ multiplex PCR, and TCRdb holds only the in-frame ones, with some missing. The data hold tens of thousands of clones, with over 75% observed a single time. The J gene is TRBJ1-2, the V gene TRBV7-2, with 7 bases fitting TRBD1. Input material: memory CD4+ T cells from PBMCs. The clonotype was recovered from an adult with COVID-19. The CDR3 here is CASSSTGARDYYGYTF. CDR3 in DNA: TGTGCCAGCAGCTCCACAGGGGCCAGGGATTACTATGGCTACACCTTC.